This T cell receptor (beta chain) was documented in a study of blood T cell repertoires in COVID-19. Study-level background: The samples span acute and convalescent COVID-19 from the United States, Italy and Spain. The analysed material was cDNA or gDNA that came from T cells, B-cell-depleted T cells, or PBMCs.

Original methodology: The assay estimated nucleated cells by amplifying reference gene primers. The protocol was immunoSEQ multiplex PCR, while the TCRdb copy is restricted to in-frame clones and leaves out a portion. V, J and clone size are taken as reported in that table, and D and trimming were inferred from the DNA itself. The sample gives approximately 260,000 clones, less than 90% of which show up once; roughly 4.5% is in the top ten. Trimming shortened V by 4 bases and J by 0 bases, and 15 bases separated the two germline ends. Per germline, CDR1 SGHKS and CDR2 YYEKEE (reference sequence). The CDR3 is 16 amino acids.

The sequencing sample was made of peripheral blood. This chain connects TRBV5-5 to TRBJ2-3; possible D gene TRBD2, 5 bases. The source of this sequence is a man in his fifties or sixties who had recovered from COVID-19. CDR3 in DNA: TGTGCCAGCAGCCCCAATGGTCGGACTAGCACAGATACGCAGTATTTT. Translated, it gives CASSPNGRTSTDTQYF.